Listed below are T cell receptor beta chains from one sample, sequenced in a study of T-cell reconstitution after alpha-beta-depleted transplantation in children. A single record per CDR3 protein comes from TCRdb applying MiXCR to the PCR reads. The table lists around 370,000 distinct CDR3 sequences, roughly 16% of them singletons. The sample was PBMCs, mostly from graft donor cells, taken 360 days after TCRalphabeta/CD19-depleted stem cell transplant. The receptors were gathered from a male patient aged 2 to 9 who had a stem cell transplant for acute lymphoblastic leukemia, so the T cells may come from the graft donor. The CDR3 runs from the conserved cysteine through the conserved F or W. The order of the fields is J gene, D gene, V gene, clone size, CDR3 DNA, CDR3 protein. D genes are given only for firm matches. A clone size is listed for some rows: how often the clone was seen (once, few, many), or a class if it is expanded.

J gene: TRBJ2-7; D gene: NA; V gene: TRBV7-9; clone size: NA; CDR3 DNA: TGTGCCAGCAGCTCCTTTATGGCCTACGAGCAGTACTTC; CDR3 protein: CASSSFMAYEQYF
J gene: TRBJ1-5; D gene: TRBD1; V gene: TRBV14; clone size: few; CDR3 DNA: TGTGCCAGCAGCCAATTCAGGGGGCTAGGCAATCAGCCCCAGCATTTT; CDR3 protein: CASSQFRGLGNQPQHF
J gene: TRBJ2-2; D gene: NA; V gene: TRBV15; clone size: many; CDR3 DNA: TGTGCCACCAGCAGTAGACGGGACACCGGGGAGCTGTTTTTT; CDR3 protein: CATSSRRDTGELFF
J gene: TRBJ2-5; D gene: NA; V gene: TRBV11-2; clone size: NA; CDR3 DNA: TGTGCCAGCAGCTTAGGAAGGCGGTGGTACGGGAGACCCAAAGAGACCCAGTACTTC; CDR3 protein: CASSLGRRWYGRPKETQYF
J gene: TRBJ2-3; D gene: TRBD2; V gene: TRBV3-1; clone size: once; CDR3 DNA: TGTGCCAGCAGCCAGCTAGCGGGACGAATAAGCACAGATACGCAGTATTTT; CDR3 protein: CASSQLAGRISTDTQYF
J gene: TRBJ2-3; D gene: TRBD1; V gene: TRBV5-6; clone size: NA; CDR3 DNA: TGTGCCAGCAGCCGACTTAGGGACAGGGGGCGTGCAGATACGCAGTATTTT; CDR3 protein: CASSRLRDRGRADTQYF
J gene: TRBJ2-2; D gene: NA; V gene: TRBV5-1; clone size: many; CDR3 DNA: TGCGCCAGCAGCCGATCCAGCCCCGGGGAGCTGTTTTTT; CDR3 protein: CASSRSSPGELFF
J gene: TRBJ2-2; D gene: NA; V gene: TRBV28; clone size: NA; CDR3 DNA: TGTGCCAGCAGTTTTAGCGGCACCGGGGAGCTGTTTTTT; CDR3 protein: CASSFSGTGELFF
J gene: TRBJ2-2; D gene: NA; V gene: TRBV20-1; clone size: many; CDR3 DNA: TGCAGTGCTTCCGGGACTTCGAACACCGGGGAGCTGTTTTTT; CDR3 protein: CSASGTSNTGELFF
J gene: TRBJ2-5; D gene: TRBD1; V gene: TRBV9; clone size: NA; CDR3 DNA: TGTGCCAGCAGCGTGACGACAGGGGAAGAGACCCAGTACTTC; CDR3 protein: CASSVTTGEETQYF
J gene: TRBJ2-3; D gene: NA; V gene: TRBV4-3; clone size: few; CDR3 DNA: TGCGCCAGCAGCCAAGATCCGGGGTATACGCAGTATTTT; CDR3 protein: CASSQDPGYTQYF
J gene: TRBJ2-7; D gene: NA; V gene: TRBV27; clone size: few; CDR3 DNA: TGTGCCAGCAGAGCTACGCCCACAGGTGACTACGAGCAGTACTTC; CDR3 protein: CASRATPTGDYEQYF
J gene: TRBJ1-1; D gene: NA; V gene: TRBV29-1; clone size: few; CDR3 DNA: TGCAGCGTCCCTGGGACATCGGCTGAAGCTTTCTTT; CDR3 protein: CSVPGTSAEAFF
J gene: TRBJ2-5; D gene: NA; V gene: TRBV29-1; clone size: NA; CDR3 DNA: TGCAGCGTAGGCTCTAGGCTCAACCAAGAGACCCAGTACTTC; CDR3 protein: CSVGSRLNQETQYF
J gene: TRBJ2-7; D gene: NA; V gene: TRBV6-2/TRBV6-3; clone size: NA; CDR3 DNA: TGTGCCAGCAGTTCCCTACGGGACGGGTCCTACGAGCAGTACTTC; CDR3 protein: CASSSLRDGSYEQYF
J gene: TRBJ2-1; D gene: NA; V gene: TRBV29-1; clone size: NA; CDR3 DNA: TGCAGCGTTGAAGAGCGGGGAGGGGGTTACAATGAGCAGTTCTTC; CDR3 protein: CSVEERGGGYNEQFF
J gene: TRBJ2-3; D gene: NA; V gene: TRBV5-1; clone size: few; CDR3 DNA: TGCGCCAGCAGCTTGAAGCTAGGCGCAGATACGCAGTATTTT; CDR3 protein: CASSLKLGADTQYF
J gene: TRBJ2-1; D gene: NA; V gene: TRBV6-2/TRBV6-3; clone size: few; CDR3 DNA: TGTGCCAGCAGTTACTCGGGAGGCTGGGCCGGCGTGGGGGGCTCCTACAATGAGCAGTTCTTC; CDR3 protein: CASSYSGGWAGVGGSYNEQFF
J gene: TRBJ2-1; D gene: NA; V gene: TRBV7-2; clone size: many; CDR3 DNA: TGTGCCAGCAGCTTAATACAGGGGGGGTACAATGAGCAGTTCTTC; CDR3 protein: CASSLIQGGYNEQFF
J gene: TRBJ2-5; D gene: NA; V gene: TRBV5-6; clone size: many; CDR3 DNA: TGTGCCAGCAGCTCACCGGGACTCCAAGAGACCCAGTACTTC; CDR3 protein: CASSSPGLQETQYF
J gene: TRBJ2-7; D gene: NA; V gene: TRBV5-1; clone size: NA; CDR3 DNA: TGCGCCAGCAGCTTGGCCGACAGCTTCTCCGTCTACGAGCAGTACTTC; CDR3 protein: CASSLADSFSVYEQYF
J gene: TRBJ1-4; D gene: NA; V gene: TRBV7-9; clone size: few; CDR3 DNA: TGTGCCAGCAGCTTGGCCGGGACGGGTAATGAAAAACTGTTTTTT; CDR3 protein: CASSLAGTGNEKLFF
J gene: TRBJ2-7; D gene: TRBD2; V gene: TRBV4-2; clone size: many; CDR3 DNA: TGTGCCAGCAGCCAAGAGGCGGGAGGGTTGAAAGAGCAGTACTTC; CDR3 protein: CASSQEAGGLKEQYF
J gene: TRBJ2-1; D gene: NA; V gene: TRBV20-1; clone size: few; CDR3 DNA: TGCAGTGCTTTCCGGGACTACAATGAGCAGTTCTTC; CDR3 protein: CSAFRDYNEQFF
J gene: TRBJ2-1; D gene: NA; V gene: TRBV30; clone size: few; CDR3 DNA: TGTGCCTGGTCAAACAGGGAGGATGGGCAGTTCTTC; CDR3 protein: CAWSNREDGQFF
J gene: TRBJ2-7; D gene: TRBD1; V gene: TRBV5-1; clone size: many; CDR3 DNA: TGCGCCAGCAGCTTGGCCCTGACAGGGTCCTCCTACGAGCAGTACTTC; CDR3 protein: CASSLALTGSSYEQYF
J gene: TRBJ1-2; D gene: NA; V gene: TRBV29-1; clone size: few; CDR3 DNA: TGCAGCGTTGGGACGGGACTTTTAGACTATGGCTACACCTTC; CDR3 protein: CSVGTGLLDYGYTF
J gene: TRBJ2-3; D gene: TRBD2; V gene: TRBV4-1; clone size: NA; CDR3 DNA: TGCGCCAGCAGCCAAGTAGCGGGAGCAGAAGATACGCAGTATTTT; CDR3 protein: CASSQVAGAEDTQYF
J gene: TRBJ2-2; D gene: NA; V gene: TRBV7-9; clone size: many; CDR3 DNA: TGTGCCAGCAGCCGAAATAACCTTAAGTCGGGGGAGCTGTTTTTT; CDR3 protein: CASSRNNLKSGELFF
J gene: TRBJ1-2; D gene: NA; V gene: TRBV20-1; clone size: few; CDR3 DNA: TGCAGTGCTAGAGATGGCAGACCAACTAACTATGGCTACACCTTC; CDR3 protein: CSARDGRPTNYGYTF
J gene: TRBJ2-5; D gene: TRBD2; V gene: TRBV20-1; clone size: NA; CDR3 DNA: TGCAGTGCTAGGGGGGACTATAACCAAGAGACCCAGTACTTC; CDR3 protein: CSARGDYNQETQYF
J gene: TRBJ1-3; D gene: NA; V gene: TRBV4-1; clone size: few; CDR3 DNA: TGCGCCAGCAGCCAGTATAGGGAGGATGGAAACACCATATATTTT; CDR3 protein: CASSQYREDGNTIYF
J gene: TRBJ2-2; D gene: TRBD2; V gene: TRBV10-3; clone size: NA; CDR3 DNA: TGTGCCATCCGGGGGACTAGCAGGTCCGGGGAGCTGTTTTTT; CDR3 protein: CAIRGTSRSGELFF
J gene: TRBJ2-7; D gene: NA; V gene: TRBV28; clone size: NA; CDR3 DNA: TGTGCCAGCAGCGCCCTCGGGGAGGTCCCCTACGAGCAGTACTTC; CDR3 protein: CASSALGEVPYEQYF
J gene: TRBJ1-2; D gene: NA; V gene: TRBV13; clone size: NA; CDR3 DNA: TGTGCCAGCAGCTTAGAAGGGACCCCGGCGAAGGATGGCTACACCTTC; CDR3 protein: CASSLEGTPAKDGYTF
J gene: TRBJ2-1; D gene: TRBD2; V gene: TRBV7-9; clone size: NA; CDR3 DNA: TGTGCCAGCAGCCTTAGCGGGATTCTCTCCTACAATGAGCAGTTCTTC; CDR3 protein: CASSLSGILSYNEQFF
J gene: TRBJ2-5; D gene: TRBD2; V gene: TRBV5-5; clone size: NA; CDR3 DNA: TGTGCCAGCAGCTTCCCCGGGACTAGGTCCCAAGAGACCCAGTACTTC; CDR3 protein: CASSFPGTRSQETQYF
J gene: TRBJ2-7; D gene: NA; V gene: TRBV20-1; clone size: NA; CDR3 DNA: TGCAGTGCTAGAGATAGGGTCAGATTCTACGAGCAGTACTTC; CDR3 protein: CSARDRVRFYEQYF
J gene: TRBJ2-7; D gene: NA; V gene: TRBV29-1; clone size: few; CDR3 DNA: TGCAGCGTTGAAGAGGGCCGGGGATCCTACGAGCAGTACTTC; CDR3 protein: CSVEEGRGSYEQYF
J gene: TRBJ2-1; D gene: TRBD2; V gene: TRBV7-8; clone size: NA; CDR3 DNA: TGTGCCAGCAGCCAAGGCCGGCTAGCGGGAGCTGTCCCGTTCTTC; CDR3 protein: CASSQGRLAGAVPFF
J gene: TRBJ2-1; D gene: NA; V gene: TRBV4-3; clone size: many; CDR3 DNA: TGCGCCAGCAGCCTAGACAGCGGATGGTTCAATGAGCAGTTCTTC; CDR3 protein: CASSLDSGWFNEQFF
J gene: TRBJ2-2; D gene: TRBD2; V gene: TRBV7-2; clone size: NA; CDR3 DNA: TGTGCCAGCAGCTTTATCCTAGCGGGAGTGTCCACCGGGGAGCTGTTTTTT; CDR3 protein: CASSFILAGVSTGELFF
J gene: TRBJ2-7; D gene: TRBD2; V gene: TRBV6-2/TRBV6-3; clone size: NA; CDR3 DNA: TGTGCCAGCAACTTACTAGCGGGTACCTACGAGCAGTACTTC; CDR3 protein: CASNLLAGTYEQYF
J gene: TRBJ2-7; D gene: TRBD2; V gene: TRBV20-1; clone size: NA; CDR3 DNA: TGCAGTGCTGAACTAGCGGATACCTACGAGCAGTACTTC; CDR3 protein: CSAELADTYEQYF
J gene: TRBJ2-2; D gene: NA; V gene: TRBV4-1; clone size: many; CDR3 DNA: TGTGCCAGCAGCCAGAACACCGGGGAGCTGTTTTTT; CDR3 protein: CASSQNTGELFF
J gene: TRBJ1-2; D gene: NA; V gene: TRBV4-1; clone size: few; CDR3 DNA: TGCGCCAGCAGCCGCAAAGTGGGCTTCTCTTACACCTTC; CDR3 protein: CASSRKVGFSYTF
J gene: TRBJ2-5; D gene: NA; V gene: TRBV12-3/TRBV12-4; clone size: few; CDR3 DNA: TGTGCCAGCGGGCCCGGGTACTGGGCAGAAGAGACCCAGTACTTC; CDR3 protein: CASGPGYWAEETQYF